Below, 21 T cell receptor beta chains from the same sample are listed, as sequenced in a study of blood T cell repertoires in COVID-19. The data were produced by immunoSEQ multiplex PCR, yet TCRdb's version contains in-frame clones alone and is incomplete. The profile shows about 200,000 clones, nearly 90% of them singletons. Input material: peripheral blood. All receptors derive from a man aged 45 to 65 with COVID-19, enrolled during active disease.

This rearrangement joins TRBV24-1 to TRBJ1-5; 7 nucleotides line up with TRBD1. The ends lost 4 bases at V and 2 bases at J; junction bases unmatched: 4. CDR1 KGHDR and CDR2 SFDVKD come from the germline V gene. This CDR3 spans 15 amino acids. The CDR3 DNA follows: TGTGCCACCAGTGACCCCGGGACAGGCAATCAGCCCCAGCATTTT. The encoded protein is CATSDPGTGNQPQHF.

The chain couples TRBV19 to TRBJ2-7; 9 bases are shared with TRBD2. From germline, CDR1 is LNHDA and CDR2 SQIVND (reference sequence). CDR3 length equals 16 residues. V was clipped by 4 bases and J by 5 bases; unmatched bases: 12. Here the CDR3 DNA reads TGTGCCAGTAGTAGCGGGAGGGCCTCCCCTCACCACGAGCAGTACTTC. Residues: CASSSGRASPHHEQYF.

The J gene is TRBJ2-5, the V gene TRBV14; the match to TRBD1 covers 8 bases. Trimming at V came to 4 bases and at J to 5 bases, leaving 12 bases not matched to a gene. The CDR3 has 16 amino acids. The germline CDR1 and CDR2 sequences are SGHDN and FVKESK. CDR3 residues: CASSPPPGQGTETQYF. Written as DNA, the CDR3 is TGTGCCAGCAGCCCACCTCCAGGACAGGGTACGGAGACCCAGTACTTC.

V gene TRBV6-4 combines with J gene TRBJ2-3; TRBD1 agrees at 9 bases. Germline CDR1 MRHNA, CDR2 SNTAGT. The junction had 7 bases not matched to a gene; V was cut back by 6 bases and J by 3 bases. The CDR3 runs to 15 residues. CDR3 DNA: TGTGCCAGCAGCGAACAGGGGGCACGGACAGATACGCAGTATTTT. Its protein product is CASSEQGARTDTQYF.

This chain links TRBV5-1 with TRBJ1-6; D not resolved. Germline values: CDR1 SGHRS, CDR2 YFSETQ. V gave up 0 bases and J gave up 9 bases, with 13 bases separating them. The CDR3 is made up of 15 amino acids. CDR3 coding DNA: TGCGCCAGCAGCTTGGATTCTCCTGGGCTTTCACCCCTCCACTTT. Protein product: CASSLDSPGLSPLHF.

CDR3 coding DNA: TGTGCCAGCAGTGACGAAAGGGGCGCAGGAGGCTACACCTTC. Amino acids: CASSDERGAGGYTF. The chain uses TRBV6-1 and TRBJ1-2, with D possibly being TRBD1 (5 bases). This CDR3 comprises 14 residues. Germline assignment: CDR1 MNHNS and CDR2 SASEGT. V lost 3 bases to trimming and J lost 8 bases, with 16 bases between them.

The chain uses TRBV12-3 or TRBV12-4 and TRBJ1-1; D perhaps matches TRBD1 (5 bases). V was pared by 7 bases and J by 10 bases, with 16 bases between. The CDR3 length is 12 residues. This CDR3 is CASTMLGAAAFF. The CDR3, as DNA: TGTGCCAGCACCATGTTAGGGGCCGCAGCTTTCTTT.

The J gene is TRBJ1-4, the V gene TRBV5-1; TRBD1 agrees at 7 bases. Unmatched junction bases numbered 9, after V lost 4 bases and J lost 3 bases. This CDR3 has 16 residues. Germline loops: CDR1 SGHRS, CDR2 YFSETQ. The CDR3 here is CASSKLPGQSNEKLFF. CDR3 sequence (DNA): TGCGCCAGCAGCAAGCTACCGGGACAGTCTAATGAAAAACTGTTTTTT.

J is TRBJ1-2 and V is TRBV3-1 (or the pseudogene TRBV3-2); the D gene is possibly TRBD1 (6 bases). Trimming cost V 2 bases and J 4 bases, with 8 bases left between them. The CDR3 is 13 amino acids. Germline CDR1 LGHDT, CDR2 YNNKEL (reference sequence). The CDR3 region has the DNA TGTGCCAGCAGCCAAAAGGGGGTCTATGGCTACACCTTC. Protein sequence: CASSQKGVYGYTF.

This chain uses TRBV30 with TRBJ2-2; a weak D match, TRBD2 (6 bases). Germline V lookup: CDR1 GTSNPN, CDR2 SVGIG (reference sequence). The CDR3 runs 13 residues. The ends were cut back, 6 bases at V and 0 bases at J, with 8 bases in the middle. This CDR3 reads CACGTANTGELFF. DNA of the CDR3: TGTGCCTGCGGGACTGCGAACACCGGGGAGCTGTTTTTT.

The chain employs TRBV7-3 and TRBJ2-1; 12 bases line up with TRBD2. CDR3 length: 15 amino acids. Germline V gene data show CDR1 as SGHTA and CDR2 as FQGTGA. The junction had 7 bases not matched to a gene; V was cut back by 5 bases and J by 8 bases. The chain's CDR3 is CASSKRTSGMDEQFF. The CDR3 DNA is TGTGCCAGCAGCAAGCGGACTAGCGGGATGGATGAGCAGTTCTTC.

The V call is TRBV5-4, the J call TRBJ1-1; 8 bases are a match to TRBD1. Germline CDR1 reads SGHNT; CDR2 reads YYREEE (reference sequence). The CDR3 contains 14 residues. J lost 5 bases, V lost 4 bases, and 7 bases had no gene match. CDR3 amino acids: CASSVYTGGTEAFF. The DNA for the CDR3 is TGTGCCAGCAGCGTATATACAGGGGGTACTGAAGCTTTCTTT.

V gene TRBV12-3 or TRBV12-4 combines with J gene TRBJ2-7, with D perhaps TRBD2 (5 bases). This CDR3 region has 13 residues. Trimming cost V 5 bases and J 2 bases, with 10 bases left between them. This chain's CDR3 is CASSPGVTYEQYF. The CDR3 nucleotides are TGTGCCAGCAGTCCCGGGGTAACCTACGAGCAGTACTTC.

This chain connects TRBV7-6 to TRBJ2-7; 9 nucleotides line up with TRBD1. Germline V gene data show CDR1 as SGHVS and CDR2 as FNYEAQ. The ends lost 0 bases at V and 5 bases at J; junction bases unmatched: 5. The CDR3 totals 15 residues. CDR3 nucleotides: TGTGCCAGCAGCTTAGCGGGGGACAGGGTCCACGAGCAGTACTTC. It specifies CASSLAGDRVHEQYF.

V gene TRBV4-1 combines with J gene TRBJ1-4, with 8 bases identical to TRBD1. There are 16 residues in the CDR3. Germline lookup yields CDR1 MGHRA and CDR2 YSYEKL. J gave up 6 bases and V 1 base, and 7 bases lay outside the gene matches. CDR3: CASSQVFVTGDEKLFF. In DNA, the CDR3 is TGCGCCAGCAGCCAAGTCTTCGTGACAGGGGATGAAAAACTGTTTTTT.

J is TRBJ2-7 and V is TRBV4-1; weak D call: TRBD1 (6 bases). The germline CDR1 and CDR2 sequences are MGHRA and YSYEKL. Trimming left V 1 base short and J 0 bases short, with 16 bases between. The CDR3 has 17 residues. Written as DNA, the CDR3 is TGCGCCAGCAGCCAAGGACACGACAGGCCCTCCTCCTACGAGCAGTACTTC. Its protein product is CASSQGHDRPSSYEQYF.

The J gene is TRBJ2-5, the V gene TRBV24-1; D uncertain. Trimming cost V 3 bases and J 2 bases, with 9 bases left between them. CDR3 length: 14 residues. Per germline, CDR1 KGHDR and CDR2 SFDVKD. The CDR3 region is CATSDPPQQETQYF. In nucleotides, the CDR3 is TGTGCCACCAGTGATCCTCCACAACAAGAGACCCAGTACTTC.

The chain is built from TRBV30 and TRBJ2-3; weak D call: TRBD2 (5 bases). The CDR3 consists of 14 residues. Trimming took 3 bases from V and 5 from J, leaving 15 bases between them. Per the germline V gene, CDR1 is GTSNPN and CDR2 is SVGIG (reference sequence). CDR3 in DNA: TGTGCCTGGAGCCCATGGGGAGCCAAAGATACGCAGTATTTT. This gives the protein CAWSPWGAKDTQYF.

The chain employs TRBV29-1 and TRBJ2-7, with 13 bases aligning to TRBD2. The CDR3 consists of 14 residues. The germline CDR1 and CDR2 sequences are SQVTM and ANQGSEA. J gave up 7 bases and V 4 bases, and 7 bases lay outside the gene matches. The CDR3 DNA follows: TGCAGCGTTGGTGGACTAGCGGGAGCGGGGGAGCAGTACTTC. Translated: CSVGGLAGAGEQYF.

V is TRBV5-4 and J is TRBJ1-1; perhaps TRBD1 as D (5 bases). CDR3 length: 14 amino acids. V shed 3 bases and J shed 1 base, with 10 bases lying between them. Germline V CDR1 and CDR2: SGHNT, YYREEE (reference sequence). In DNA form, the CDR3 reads TGTGCCAGCAGCTGGGAAAGGGGGAACACTGAAGCTTTCTTT. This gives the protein CASSWERGNTEAFF.

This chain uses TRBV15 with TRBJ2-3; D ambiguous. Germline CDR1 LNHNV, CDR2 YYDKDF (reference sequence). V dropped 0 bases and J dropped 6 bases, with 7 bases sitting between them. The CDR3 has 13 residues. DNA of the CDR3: TGTGCCACCAGCAGAGACGTCCAGGATACGCAGTATTTT. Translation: CATSRDVQDTQYF.